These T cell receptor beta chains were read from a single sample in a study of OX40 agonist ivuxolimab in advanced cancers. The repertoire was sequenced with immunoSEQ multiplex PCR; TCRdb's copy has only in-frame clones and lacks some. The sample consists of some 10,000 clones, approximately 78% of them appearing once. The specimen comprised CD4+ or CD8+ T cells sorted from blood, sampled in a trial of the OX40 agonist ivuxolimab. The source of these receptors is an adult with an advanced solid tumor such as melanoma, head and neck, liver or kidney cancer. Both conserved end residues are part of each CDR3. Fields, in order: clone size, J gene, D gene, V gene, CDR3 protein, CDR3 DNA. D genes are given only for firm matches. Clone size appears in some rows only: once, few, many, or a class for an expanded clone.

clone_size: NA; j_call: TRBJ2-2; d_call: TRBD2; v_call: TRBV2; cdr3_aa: CASSRTSGYTTGELFF; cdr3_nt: TGTGCCAGCAGCAGGACTAGCGGGTACACCACCGGGGAGCTGTTTTTT
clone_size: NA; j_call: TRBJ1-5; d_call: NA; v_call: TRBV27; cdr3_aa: CASSLRGGSQPQHF; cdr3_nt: TGTGCCAGCAGTTTACGGGGAGGGAGTCAGCCCCAGCATTTT
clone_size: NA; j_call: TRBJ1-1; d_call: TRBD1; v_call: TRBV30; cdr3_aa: CAWSLTGGAGHTEAFF; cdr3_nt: TGTGCCTGGAGTCTTACAGGGGGCGCAGGGCACACTGAAGCTTTCTTT
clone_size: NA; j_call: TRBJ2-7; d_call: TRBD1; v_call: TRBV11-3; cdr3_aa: CASSSRGNYEQYF; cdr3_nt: TGTGCCAGCAGCTCCAGGGGGAACTACGAGCAGTACTTC
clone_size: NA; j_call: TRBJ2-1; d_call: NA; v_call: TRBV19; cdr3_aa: CASSKTGLSYGNEQFF; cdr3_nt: TGTGCCAGTAGTAAAACCGGGCTCAGCTACGGCAATGAGCAGTTCTTC
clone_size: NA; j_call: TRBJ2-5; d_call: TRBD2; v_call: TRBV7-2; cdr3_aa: CASSWLAGELQETQYF; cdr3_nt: TGTGCCAGCAGCTGGTTAGCGGGGGAGCTGCAAGAGACCCAGTACTTC
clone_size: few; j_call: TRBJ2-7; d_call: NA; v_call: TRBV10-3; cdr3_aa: CAIGTPPGEQYF; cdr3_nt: TGTGCCATCGGTACTCCTCCGGGCGAGCAGTACTTC
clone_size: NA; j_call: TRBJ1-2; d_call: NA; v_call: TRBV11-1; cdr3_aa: CASSFDSNYGYTF; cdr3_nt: TGTGCCAGCAGCTTTGATAGCAACTATGGCTACACCTTC
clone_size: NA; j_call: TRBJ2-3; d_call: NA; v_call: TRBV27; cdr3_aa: CASRFTDTQYF; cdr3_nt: TGTGCCAGCAGATTCACAGATACGCAGTATTTT
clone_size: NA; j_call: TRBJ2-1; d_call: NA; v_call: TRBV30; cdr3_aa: CAWSEGAGYNEQFF; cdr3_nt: TGTGCCTGGAGTGAAGGGGCCGGATACAATGAGCAGTTCTTC